A selection of T cell receptor beta chains follows, all from one sample in a study of blood T cell repertoires in COVID-19. Sequencing was performed with immunoSEQ multiplex PCR; in TCRdb, only in-frame clones are kept and a portion is missing. The table shows 300,000 to 400,000 clones, with 70% to 90% occurring only once. Material: peripheral blood. These receptors were collected from a woman in her sixties or seventies with COVID-19, enrolled during active disease. The CDR3 runs from the conserved cysteine through the conserved F or W. Each record gives: clone size, V gene, CDR3 length, J gene, D gene, CDR3 protein, CDR3 DNA. A D gene is named only where the DNA matches it firmly. Rows may omit the clone size; those that give it use once, few, many or a size class.

>NA|TRBV5-4|17|TRBJ1-1|TRBD1
CASSFPRDREGSREAFF
TGTGCCAGCAGCTTTCCCCGGGACAGGGAAGGCTCTAGGGAAGCTTTCTTT
>NA|TRBV5-6|16|TRBJ2-1|TRBD1
CASSRGDRGRENEQFF
TGTGCCAGCAGCCGAGGGGACAGGGGCCGCGAGAATGAGCAGTTCTTC
>NA|TRBV5-1|16|TRBJ2-3|NA
CASSLEKGTSTDTQYF
TGCGCCAGCAGCTTGGAAAAGGGGACTAGCACAGATACGCAGTATTTT
>NA|TRBV7-8|14|TRBJ1-2|TRBD1
CASSRLGQNYGYTF
TGTGCCAGCAGCCGGCTGGGACAGAACTATGGCTACACCTTC
>NA|TRBV4-1|19|TRBJ1-1|TRBD1
CASSHPRQGWDKRDTEAFF
TGCGCCAGCAGCCACCCCCGACAGGGATGGGACAAAAGGGACACTGAAGCTTTCTTT
>NA|TRBV19|16|TRBJ2-2|TRBD1
CASRGGPGQYTGELFF
TGTGCCAGTAGGGGCGGACCGGGACAGTACACCGGGGAGCTGTTTTTT
>NA|TRBV6-5|14|TRBJ2-2|NA
CASSNTENTGELFF
TGTGCCAGCAGTAATACAGAGAACACCGGGGAGCTGTTTTTT
>few|TRBV9|18|TRBJ2-2|TRBD2
CASSVPQEARGGTGELFF
TGTGCCAGCAGCGTACCGCAGGAGGCCCGCGGGGGCACCGGGGAGCTGTTTTTT
>NA|TRBV6-5|13|TRBJ1-1|NA
CASRRTVNTEAFF
TGTGCCAGCAGAAGGACAGTGAACACTGAAGCTTTCTTT
>NA|TRBV3-1/TRBV3-2|15|TRBJ1-2|NA
CASSLRGGTHPGYTF
TGTGCCAGCAGCCTCCGTGGCGGAACCCACCCTGGCTACACCTTC
>NA|TRBV5-4|18|TRBJ2-5|TRBD2
CASSLGPRGGRGVETQYF
TGTGCCAGCAGCTTGGGCCCCCGGGGGGGGCGAGGCGTGGAGACCCAGTACTTC
>few|TRBV3-1/TRBV3-2|11|TRBJ1-2|NA
CASGRARGYTF
TGTGCCAGCGGAAGAGCGCGCGGCTACACCTTC
>NA|TRBV7-3|13|TRBJ1-1|NA
CASSLELNTEAFF
TGTGCCAGCAGCCTAGAACTTAACACTGAAGCTTTCTTT
>once|TRBV5-1|18|TRBJ2-3|TRBD2
CASSLAVSGGPGADTQYF
TGCGCCAGCAGCTTGGCCGTTAGCGGGGGGCCCGGGGCAGATACGCAGTATTTT
>NA|TRBV7-2|16|TRBJ2-3|TRBD2
CASSLVPSGVADTQYF
TGTGCCAGCAGCTTAGTTCCTAGCGGGGTGGCAGATACGCAGTATTTT
>NA|TRBV28|11|TRBJ1-2|NA
CASSLSYGYTF
TGTGCCAGCAGTCTATCGTATGGCTACACCTTC
>NA|TRBV7-9|14|TRBJ1-1|NA
CASSLASMNTEAFF
TGTGCCAGCAGCTTAGCAAGCATGAACACTGAAGCTTTCTTT
>NA|TRBV6-5|15|TRBJ1-5|NA
CASSRQLGGNQPQHF
TGTGCCAGCAGTAGACAGCTTGGGGGCAATCAGCCCCAGCATTTT
>NA|TRBV11-2|15|TRBJ1-3|NA
CASSPRDASGNTIYF
TGTGCCAGCAGCCCGCGGGACGCTTCTGGAAACACCATATATTTT
>NA|TRBV6-1|15|TRBJ2-1|TRBD1
CASREAGQGSHEQFF
TGTGCCAGCAGGGAAGCGGGACAGGGGTCGCATGAGCAGTTCTTC
>NA|TRBV9|15|TRBJ1-1|NA
CASPPWEAEDTEAFF
TGTGCCAGCCCGCCGTGGGAGGCTGAGGACACTGAAGCTTTCTTT
>NA|TRBV5-1|16|TRBJ1-2|TRBD1
CASSTTGTELLEGYTF
TGCGCCAGCAGCACGACCGGGACAGAGCTATTGGAGGGCTACACCTTC
>many|TRBV2|15|TRBJ1-4|TRBD1
CASRMSGTGNEKLFF
TGTGCCAGCAGGATGTCCGGGACAGGGAATGAAAAACTGTTTTTT
>NA|TRBV7-8|16|TRBJ2-3|TRBD2
CASSLRAGGSTDTQYF
TGTGCCAGCAGCTTAAGGGCGGGGGGATCCACAGATACGCAGTATTTT
>once|TRBV3-1/TRBV3-2|12|TRBJ1-1|NA
CASSQLGAEAFF
TGTGCCAGCAGCCAGCTAGGGGCTGAAGCTTTCTTT
>NA|TRBV18|16|TRBJ2-7|TRBD2
CASSPAGPGGGYEQYF
TGTGCCAGCTCACCGGCGGGTCCGGGGGGTGGGTACGAGCAGTACTTC
>NA|TRBV29-1|16|TRBJ2-1|NA
CSASGPTGTHYNEQFF
TGCAGCGCTTCGGGCCCGACAGGGACTCATTACAATGAGCAGTTCTTC
>NA|TRBV5-1|15|TRBJ2-2|NA
CASSLRGAGTGELFF
TGCGCCAGCAGTTTACGGGGGGCCGGCACCGGGGAGCTGTTTTTT
>NA|TRBV6-5|14|TRBJ1-3|NA
CASSYSHPGNTIYF
TGTGCCAGCAGTTACTCCCATCCTGGAAACACCATATATTTT
>NA|TRBV5-4|16|TRBJ1-1|NA
CASSYFKQGPGAEAFF
TGTGCCAGCAGTTATTTCAAGCAGGGGCCCGGGGCTGAAGCTTTCTTT
>NA|TRBV5-1|15|TRBJ1-2|NA
CASSLDQFSNYGYTF
TGCGCCAGCAGCTTGGACCAGTTCTCTAACTATGGCTACACCTTC
>NA|TRBV28|14|TRBJ1-6|NA
CASSPWGRYSPLHF
TGTGCCAGCAGTCCTTGGGGGAGGTATTCACCCCTCCACTTT
>NA|TRBV10-2|14|TRBJ2-5|NA
CASSEDLRRETQYF
TGCGCCAGCAGTGAGGACTTGAGGAGAGAGACCCAGTACTTC
>NA|TRBV28|16|TRBJ1-1|TRBD1
CASSSRVGGGNTEAFF
TGTGCCAGCAGTTCTCGAGTAGGGGGCGGTAACACTGAAGCTTTCTTT
>once|TRBV2|15|TRBJ2-1|NA
CASSVGRGSYNEQFF
TGTGCCAGCAGTGTTGGCAGGGGTTCCTACAATGAGCAGTTCTTC
>NA|TRBV18|12|TRBJ2-1|NA
CASSPIRNEQFF
TGTGCCAGCTCACCAATTCGCAATGAGCAGTTCTTC
>NA|TRBV28|13|TRBJ1-2|NA
CASTAGLAMGYTF
TGTGCCAGCACCGCAGGCCTCGCTATGGGCTACACCTTC
>once|TRBV6-1|14|TRBJ2-7|TRBD1
CASSEAPDRGEQYF
TGTGCCAGCAGTGAAGCTCCCGACAGGGGCGAGCAGTACTTC
>NA|TRBV5-1|15|TRBJ1-2|TRBD1
CASSPTGDKGYGYTF
TGCGCCAGCAGCCCTACAGGGGACAAGGGATATGGCTACACCTTC
>NA|TRBV6-5|14|TRBJ2-1|NA
CASSTGQGGNEQFF
TGTGCCAGCAGTACCGGACAGGGAGGGAATGAGCAGTTCTTC
>NA|TRBV5-1|18|TRBJ2-1|TRBD2
CASSSTSDGVGSYNEQFF
TGCGCCAGCAGCTCGACTAGCGACGGGGTCGGCTCCTACAATGAGCAGTTCTTC
>NA|TRBV6-5|15|TRBJ2-6|TRBD1
CASRNRGSGANVLTF
TGTGCCAGCAGGAACAGGGGATCTGGGGCCAACGTCCTGACTTTC
>NA|TRBV7-3|13|TRBJ1-5|NA
CASSPGQNQPQHF
TGTGCCAGCAGCCCTGGACAGAATCAGCCCCAGCATTTT
>NA|TRBV11-2|14|TRBJ1-4|TRBD1
CASSFTGGGEKLFF
TGTGCCAGCAGCTTTACAGGGGGCGGTGAAAAACTGTTTTTT
>NA|TRBV6-4|14|TRBJ2-3|TRBD2
CASSQGSGGDTQYF
TGTGCCAGCAGTCAAGGTAGCGGGGGGGATACGCAGTATTTT
>NA|TRBV29-1|14|TRBJ1-5|TRBD1
CSVVTDRDMEPQHF
TGCAGCGTTGTAACGGACAGGGATATGGAGCCCCAGCATTTT
>NA|TRBV9|14|TRBJ2-7|TRBD1
CASSPRQGSYEQYF
TGTGCCAGCAGCCCCCGACAGGGGAGCTACGAGCAGTACTTC
>NA|TRBV7-3|15|TRBJ2-1|NA
CASSLIDRRRNEQFF
TGTGCCAGCAGCTTAATCGACAGGAGGAGGAATGAGCAGTTCTTC
>NA|TRBV3-1/TRBV3-2|15|TRBJ1-6|TRBD1
CASSQVTGAASPLHF
TGTGCCAGCAGCCAAGTGACAGGGGCGGCCTCACCCCTCCACTTT
>once|TRBV5-5|16|TRBJ2-7|TRBD1
CASSSIPGTGVGEQYF
TGTGCCAGCAGTTCAATCCCCGGGACAGGGGTAGGAGAGCAGTACTTC
>NA|TRBV10-1|13|TRBJ2-7|NA
CASSELGADEQYF
TGCGCCAGCAGTGAGTTGGGGGCTGATGAGCAGTACTTC
>NA|TRBV19|13|TRBJ1-2|TRBD1
CATSQGNRYGYTF
TGTGCCACCTCACAGGGGAATCGCTATGGCTACACCTTC
>NA|TRBV5-1|14|TRBJ1-5|TRBD1
CASSLGTGGWPQHF
TGCGCCAGCAGCTTGGGGACAGGGGGGTGGCCCCAGCATTTT
>NA|TRBV30|15|TRBJ2-7|NA
CAWSVPSTGTYEQYF
TGTGCCTGGAGTGTCCCCTCCACAGGAACCTACGAGCAGTACTTC
>once|TRBV3-1/TRBV3-2|14|TRBJ1-1|NA
CASSPLTPITEAFF
TGTGCCAGCAGCCCGCTAACCCCGATTACTGAAGCTTTCTTT